The 5 T cell receptor beta chains below were found in one sample sequenced in a study of blood T cell repertoires in COVID-19. Generated by immunoSEQ multiplex PCR, the TCRdb table keeps only in-frame clones and is missing some. The table has around 120,000 clones, 78% seen once. The sequenced sample consisted of peripheral blood. The receptors were sampled from a man between 65 and 79 years old with acute or convalescent COVID-19.

The CDR3 sequence: CASSQPRRGDTQYF. The CDR3 DNA reads TGCGCCAGCAGCCAGCCCAGGCGTGGGGATACGCAGTATTTT. The chain combines TRBV4-1 with TRBJ2-3, with unresolved D. The CDR3 runs to 14 residues. CDR1 is MGHRA and CDR2 is YSYEKL in the germline V gene. V dropped 3 bases and J dropped 6 bases, with 13 bases sitting between them.

V and J are TRBV18 and TRBJ1-3; TRBD1 is a possible D gene (5 bases). Trimming took off 6 bases at V and 0 bases at J, with 12 bases between the two ends. CDR1 is KGHSH, CDR2 LQKENI, per germline. CDR3 length: 15 residues. CDR3 residues: CASSDTYLSGNTIYF. The CDR3, as DNA: TGTGCCAGCTCGGACACATACCTCTCTGGAAACACCATATATTTT.

The chain joins TRBV5-1 to TRBJ2-7; weak D call: TRBD1 (6 bases). The ends were cut back, 1 base at V and 0 bases at J, with 14 bases in the middle. CDR1 is SGHRS, CDR2 YFSETQ, per germline. CDR3 length: 16 amino acids. The CDR3 reads CASSLNPGDPSYEQYF. The CDR3 DNA reads TGCGCCAGCAGCTTGAATCCAGGGGACCCCTCCTACGAGCAGTACTTC. Drawing the rest from reference TRBV5-1 and TRBJ2-7, the complete variable domain is KAGVTQTPRYLIKTRGQQVTLSCSPISGHRSVSWYQQTPGQGLQFLFEYFSETQRNKGNFPGRFSGRQFSNSRSEMNVSTLELGDSALYLCASSLNPGDPSYEQYFGPGTRLTVT.

This clone came up once. The V call is TRBV7-9, the J call TRBJ1-1; D gene uncertain. Trimming cost V 8 bases and J 3 bases, with 19 bases left between them. The CDR3 has 15 residues. Looked up from germline, CDR1 is SEHNR and CDR2 is FQNEAQ (reference sequence). CDR3 nucleotides: TGTGCCAGCGTCCAGGCGGGCTCTCGAGACACTGAAGCTTTCTTT. Translated, it gives CASVQAGSRDTEAFF.

The J gene is TRBJ2-7, the V gene TRBV5-6; 9 positions agree with TRBD1. With 6 bases clipped from V and 4 bases from J, the junction kept 8 bases outside the gene matches. The CDR3 runs 14 residues. The germline V gene encodes CDR1 SGHDT and CDR2 YYEEEE. The CDR3 loop is CASNLGTGMYEQYF. The DNA of the CDR3 is TGTGCCAGCAACCTCGGGACAGGGATGTACGAGCAGTACTTC.